Sequencing of this TCR beta chain was carried out in a study of vaccination effects on CD4 cells after COVID-19. Broader study findings: Infection-derived and vaccine-derived clones contracted markedly late after vaccination. Within healthy vaccinees, only 1 of 255 vaccine-induced clones displayed cross-reactivity with common cold coronaviruses.

Points on this clone: Antigen: not known.

Profiling relied on immunoSEQ multiplex PCR, and the TCRdb table lists in-frame clones only, not all of them. The sample lists approximately 70,000 clones, approximately 72% occurring once. The germline gives CDR1 SGHDT, CDR2 YYEEEE. Between the trimmed V and J ends, which lost 2 bases and 4 bases, there was a span of 18 bases. The CDR3 totals 16 residues. Antigen-specific CD4+ T cells expanded by the ViraFEST assay with viral peptide pools were then sequenced. It was after around eleven days of culture that CD4+ T cells were isolated. Among the vaccine recipients, none had a prior SARS-CoV-2 infection, and nucleocapsid antibodies were negative. It was on days 3 and 7 that half the medium was replaced with IL-2 medium.

The sample in question was CD4+ T cells from PBMCs cultured with HCoV-NL63 spike peptides, obtained before COVID-19 vaccination. The chain employs TRBV5-6 and TRBJ1-2; TRBD1 might be the D (5 bases). This TCR came from a human donor who received a COVID-19 vaccine. CDR3 coding DNA: TGTGCCAGCAGCTTATTGGGGGAAGGGGAGAGCTATGGCTACACCTTC. Its translation: CASSLLGEGESYGYTF.